This T cell receptor beta chain comes out of a study of OX40 agonist ivuxolimab in advanced cancers. At the level of the study: Patients were dosed with the agonistic anti-OX40 (CD134) antibody ivuxolimab. Patient treatment consisted of intravenous ivuxolimab administration every 2 weeks at 0.01 to 10 mg/kg.

The repertoire was sequenced with immunoSEQ multiplex PCR; TCRdb's copy has only in-frame clones and lacks some. Found here are over 60,000 clones, 85% to 90% of them singletons; the top ten hold 0.94%. CDR1 and CDR2 from the germline V gene are SGHRS and YFSETQ. CDR3 length: 16 residues. With 0 bases clipped from V and 1 base from J, the junction kept 2 bases outside the gene matches. A remark on this clone: Its antigen is undetermined.

Blood sampling was done at baseline, cycle 4 day 1, and cycle 7 day 1. Study observations and caveats: The mean number of expanded clones was higher in CD8+ T cells than in CD4+.

The sequencing used CD4+ or CD8+ T cells sorted from blood, collected in a trial of the OX40 agonist ivuxolimab. The TCR comes from an adult with an advanced solid tumor such as melanoma, head and neck, liver or kidney cancer. This rearrangement joins TRBV5-1 to TRBJ2-2, with TRBD1 identical over 8 bases. For the CDR3, the DNA is TGCGCCAGCAGCTTGGCCGGGACAGGGAACACCGGGGAGCTGTTTTTT. Translating gives CASSLAGTGNTGELFF.